This entry concerns a single T cell receptor (beta chain). Its antigen is unknown. The primer mix had 60 Vbeta and 13 Jbeta primers. TCRdb keeps only in-frame clones here, not all; method: immunoSEQ multiplex PCR. Recorded for this sample: 130,000 to 150,000 clones. The data were taken from a study of cytomegalovirus exposure and HLA in healthy donors. The wider study: In a previous analysis, some 120 million unique TCR beta sequences were found from 150 million to 200 million T cells. Study-wide results and limits: V- and J-gene trimming in TCR beta was tied to a missense DCLRE1C variant by an analysis performed later.

Sequencing used PBMCs. The receptor was isolated from a woman aged 45 to 65 in good health and CMV-seronegative.

The CDR3 coding sequence is TGTGCCAGCAGCTTACTCCGGGGGACTGAAGCTTTCTTT. It is translated as CASSLLRGTEAFF. V and J are TRBV11-1 and TRBJ1-1; D is possibly TRBD1 (5 bases). V gave up 2 bases and J gave up 5 bases, with 9 bases separating them. The length of the CDR3 is 13 residues. Germline CDR1 is SGHAT and CDR2 is FQDESV (reference sequence).